Presented here are 5 T cell receptor beta chains from one specimen sequenced in a study of identical twins. TCRdb recomputed calls from the 5' RACE reads with MiXCR, one row per CDR3 protein. The sample lists fewer than 900,000 distinct CDR3 sequences; around 21% were seen once. Separately, the same data were catalogued under a study of T cells expressing NK-cell markers.

Sequencing was carried out using PBMCs. These receptors originate from a woman younger than 30 in good health.

This clonotype has at least ten counts. The genes are TRBV2 and TRBJ2-1, with unresolved D. The CDR3 is 13 amino acids. The ends were cut back, 7 bases at V and 0 bases at J, with 7 bases in the middle. Germline assignment: CDR1 SNHLY and CDR2 FYNNEI. CDR3 protein: CASTGSSYNEQFF. The CDR3 nucleotides are TGTGCCAGCACCGGCAGCTCCTACAATGAGCAGTTCTTC.

This clonotype was detected a few times. V and J are TRBV20-1 and TRBJ2-3; D is possibly TRBD1 or TRBD2 (5 bases each). The CDR3 is 14 residues long. Germline CDR1 and CDR2: DFQATT and SNEGSKA (reference sequence). V was cut by 3 bases and J by 2 bases, with 12 bases left in between. CDR3 coding DNA: TGCAGTGCTAGTGGCCGGGACCCCACAGATACGCAGTATTTT. This translates into CSASGRDPTDTQYF.

The chain has TRBV5-1 and TRBJ2-7; TRBD1 matches 7 bases. This CDR3 contains 13 residues. Germline CDR1 reads SGHRS; CDR2 reads YFSETQ. V lost 4 bases to trimming and J lost 6 bases; unmatched junction nucleotides: 7. The CDR3 DNA reads TGCGCCAGCAGCCCGGGACAGACTTCCGAGCAGTACTTC. This encodes CASSPGQTSEQYF.

This clonotype was counted only a few times. DNA for the CDR3: TGTGCCAGCAGCTCCCTCGGATCCTCATCCGCCTACGAGCAGTACTTC. Translating gives CASSSLGSSSAYEQYF. V gene TRBV5-6 combines with J gene TRBJ2-7; D is unresolved. The V end lost 3 bases, the J end lost 2 bases, and 18 bases lay between the germline ends. The CDR3 is 16 residues long. Looked up from germline, CDR1 is SGHDT and CDR2 is YYEEEE.

This chain uses TRBV6-2 or TRBV6-3 with TRBJ2-7; D remains unclear. Germline loops: CDR1 MNHEY, CDR2 SVGEGT. Deletions cut 2 bases from V and 3 bases from J, with 8 bases between. CDR3 length: 13 amino acids. The DNA of the CDR3 is TGTGCCAGCAGTTACAGGCAGCGCTACGAGCAGTACTTC. Its translation is CASSYRQRYEQYF.